This passage covers 24 T cell receptor beta chains from one sample sequenced in a study of memory CD8 T cells in hepatitis C reinfection. Noted time point: late/post reinfection, 12 to 24 weeks after detection. TCR sequencing was done directly ex vivo on sorted cells, without expansion in vitro. Only in-frame clones appear in the TCRdb table, and some are missing; sequencing was by immunoSEQ multiplex PCR. The repertoire has tens of thousands of clones, approximately 92% of them found once; the top ten carry roughly 0.7%. Material for sequencing was naive CD8+ T cells sorted from blood. All receptors come from a man aged 18 to 29 with hepatitis C virus infection.

This clone was seen once. V and J are TRBV7-9 and TRBJ1-1; D is ambiguous. Germline CDR1 is SEHNR and CDR2 is FQNEAQ (reference sequence). The length of the CDR3 is 15 residues. The V end lost 1 base, the J end lost 4 bases, and 13 bases lay between the germline ends. The CDR3 spells CASSLEHSEGTEAFF. DNA for the CDR3: TGTGCCAGCAGCTTAGAACATTCGGAGGGCACTGAAGCTTTCTTT.

Only a few counts were recorded for this clone. The chain joins TRBV5-4 to TRBJ1-1; D gene uncertain. CDR1 and CDR2 from the germline V gene are SGHNT and YYREEE (reference sequence). This CDR3 is 13 amino acids long. The germline V and J ends were trimmed by 1 base and 1 base, with 5 bases remaining between them. The CDR3 region has the DNA TGTGCCAGCAGCTTGCGAGGGAACACTGAAGCTTTCTTT. Translated, it gives CASSLRGNTEAFF.

The gene calls are TRBV11-2 and TRBJ2-1, with a possible D match to TRBD2 (6 bases). This CDR3 has 17 residues. Germline assignment: CDR1 SGHAT and CDR2 FQNNGV. Deletions cut 8 bases from V and 9 bases from J, with 29 bases between. The CDR3 sequence: CASGNGGRGLGGIEQFF. The DNA of the CDR3 is TGTGCCAGCGGCAACGGAGGAAGGGGACTGGGAGGCATTGAGCAGTTCTTC.

This clone was detected a few times. The chain has TRBV6-1 and TRBJ1-5; D call uncertain. Germline loops: CDR1 MNHNS, CDR2 SASEGT. With 1 base removed from V and 7 bases from J, the gap between germline ends came to 8 bases. This CDR3 comprises 13 residues. The CDR3 nucleotides are TGTGCCAGCAGTGAAGGAGGTAGGCAGCCCCAGCATTTT. Translating it yields CASSEGGRQPQHF.

This chain connects TRBV6-1 to TRBJ2-7, with D possibly being TRBD1 (7 bases). In germline, CDR1 is MNHNS, CDR2 SASEGT. The germline V and J ends were trimmed by 6 bases and 3 bases, with 18 bases remaining between them. The CDR3 totals 15 residues. CDR3 DNA sequence: TGTGCCAGCAGGGAGGGGGCAGCAGACCTCTACGAGCAGTACTTC. Translation: CASREGAADLYEQYF.

The gene calls are TRBV29-1 and TRBJ1-2; 9 bases are shared with TRBD1. This CDR3 is built from 12 residues. V shed 8 bases, J shed 7 bases, and the junction held 8 bases outside the gene matches. Germline V lookup: CDR1 SQVTM, CDR2 ANQGSEA. CDR3 in amino acids: CSTRDREGGYTF. In DNA, the CDR3 is TGCAGCACAAGGGACAGGGAGGGTGGCTACACCTTC.

The gene calls are TRBV5-1 and TRBJ1-1, with unresolved D. The CDR3 loop spans 16 amino acids. V was cut by 4 bases and J by 6 bases, with 22 bases left in between. Germline V gene data show CDR1 as SGHRS and CDR2 as YFSETQ. The CDR3 loop is CASSPDYPGANAEAFF. Written as DNA, the CDR3 is TGCGCCAGCAGCCCGGACTATCCGGGAGCAAATGCTGAAGCTTTCTTT.

The genes are TRBV4-2 and TRBJ2-7; perhaps TRBD2 as D (6 bases). Per the germline V gene, CDR1 is LGHNA and CDR2 is YNFKEQ. This CDR3 is 17 amino acids long. V gave up 0 bases and J gave up 0 bases, with 15 bases separating them. CDR3 protein: CASSQEFGAGPSYEQYF. In DNA form, the CDR3 reads TGTGCCAGCAGCCAAGAATTTGGTGCGGGACCCTCCTACGAGCAGTACTTC.

The CDR3 spells CASSLGGRQGRSPQYF. The CDR3, as DNA: TGCGCCAGCAGCTTGGGGGGCCGACAGGGCCGATCCCCCCAGTACTTC. The rearrangement joins TRBV5-1 to TRBJ2-5; TRBD1 matches 7 bases. Unmatched junction bases numbered 14, after V lost 0 bases and J lost 9 bases. Germline lookup yields CDR1 SGHRS and CDR2 YFSETQ. The CDR3 loop spans 16 amino acids. The variable domain in full, with the rest retrieved from reference TRBV5-1 and TRBJ2-5, is KAGVTQTPRYLIKTRGQQVTLSCSPISGHRSVSWYQQTPGQGLQFLFEYFSETQRNKGNFPGRFSGRQFSNSRSEMNVSTLELGDSALYLCASSLGGRQGRSPQYFGPGTRLLVL.

The CDR3 here is CASSNRDRGGYRNTEAFF. The CDR3 DNA reads as TGTGCCAGCAGTAACCGGGACAGGGGTGGTTATAGGAACACTGAAGCTTTCTTT. The chain has TRBV7-8 and TRBJ1-1; 10 bases are shared with TRBD1. There are 18 residues in the CDR3. V was clipped by 6 bases and J by 1 base; unmatched bases: 14. Per germline, CDR1 SGHVS and CDR2 FQNEAQ.

The rearrangement uses TRBV7-8 and TRBJ2-7; 10 bases are shared with TRBD1. The CDR3 totals 16 residues. V lost 5 bases and J lost 4; bases outside the gene matches: 11. Germline CDR1 reads SGHVS; CDR2 reads FQNEAQ. The CDR3 reads CASSLTWGTGAYEQYF. The DNA of the CDR3 is TGTGCCAGCAGCCTCACCTGGGGGACAGGGGCTTACGAGCAGTACTTC.

V is TRBV9 and J is TRBJ2-2; a possible D gene is TRBD2 (6 bases). Germline V gene sequence: CDR1 SGDLS, CDR2 YYNGEE. The CDR3 contains 14 residues. The V gene lost 4 bases and the J gene lost 2 bases, with 9 bases spanning the gap. The CDR3 nucleotides read TGTGCCAGCAGCTTGGGACTCAACACCGGGGAGCTGTTTTTT. It translates to CASSLGLNTGELFF.

The count of this clone is one. The V call is TRBV4-3, the J call TRBJ2-3; 8 nucleotides line up with TRBD2. CDR3 size: 15 residues. J was trimmed by 1 base and V by 4 bases; bases with no gene match: 4. Per germline, CDR1 LGHNA and CDR2 YSLEER. CDR3 region: CASSRGLARTDTQYF. The CDR3 nucleotides read TGCGCCAGCAGCCGAGGACTAGCCCGCACAGATACGCAGTATTTT.

The chain couples TRBV7-2 to TRBJ2-3; TRBD2 is a possible D gene (5 bases). The germline gives CDR1 SGHTA, CDR2 FQGNSA. V was shortened by 1 base and J by 6 bases, with 8 bases between the two germline ends. The CDR3 has 13 amino acids. DNA for the CDR3: TGTGCCAGCAGCTTAGTTAGGGAGGATACGCAGTATTTT. It encodes CASSLVREDTQYF.

The chain is built from TRBV7-9 and TRBJ2-1, with D unresolved. The CDR3 loop spans 13 amino acids. From germline, CDR1 is SEHNR and CDR2 FQNEAQ (reference sequence). V was shortened by 3 bases and J by 6 bases, with 9 bases between the two germline ends. The CDR3 region is CASSFLETNEQFF. The CDR3 DNA sequence: TGTGCCAGCAGCTTCCTAGAGACCAATGAGCAGTTCTTC.

The chain joins TRBV4-1 to TRBJ2-2, with D maybe TRBD1 (6 bases). This CDR3 spans 18 amino acids. Between the trimmed V and J ends, which lost 0 bases and 0 bases, there was a span of 14 bases. Per the germline V gene, CDR1 is MGHRA and CDR2 is YSYEKL. The CDR3, as DNA: TGCGCCAGCAGCCAAGATCGGACAGCAAACGCGAACACCGGGGAGCTGTTTTTT. Translated, it gives CASSQDRTANANTGELFF.

The rearrangement joins TRBV5-4 to TRBJ2-2; TRBD1 aligns across 7 bases. Germline loops: CDR1 SGHNT, CDR2 YYREEE (reference sequence). The CDR3 sequence is 15 residues long. Germline trimming cut 0 bases from V and 4 bases from J; bases unmatched to any gene: 3. CDR3 nucleotide sequence: TGTGCCAGCAGCTTGGCGACAGGGTTCACCGGGGAGCTGTTTTTT. Amino acid sequence: CASSLATGFTGELFF.

Only one count was recorded for this clone. The CDR3 DNA is TGTGCCAGCAGCTTGGGCGGGGGGGCAAATGAGCAGTTCTTC. This codes for CASSLGGGANEQFF. The chain uses TRBV5-4 and TRBJ2-1, with 9 bases matching TRBD2. The CDR3 is 14 amino acids. The junction had 2 bases not matched to a gene; V was cut back by 0 bases and J by 7 bases. The V gene's germline CDR1 is SGHNT and CDR2 YYREEE (reference sequence).

This chain uses TRBV19 with TRBJ1-2; maybe TRBD1 (6 bases). Germline assignment: CDR1 LNHDA and CDR2 SQIVND (reference sequence). This CDR3 spans 11 amino acids. Trimming removed 7 bases at V and 8 bases at J, with 11 bases between. The CDR3: CASTTGGGYTF. The DNA of the CDR3 is TGTGCCAGTACCACGGGGGGCGGCTACACCTTC.

The CDR3 loop is CASSEQRSYEQYF. The CDR3, as DNA: TGTGCCAGCAGCGAACAGAGAAGCTACGAGCAGTACTTC. The chain is built from TRBV7-9 and TRBJ2-7; no reliable D call. Trimming shortened V by 5 bases and J by 3 bases, and 11 bases separated the two germline ends. The germline V gene encodes CDR1 SEHNR and CDR2 FQNEAQ (reference sequence). CDR3 size: 13 residues.

V and J are TRBV2 and TRBJ2-5, with TRBD2 identical over 11 bases. This CDR3 has 18 amino acids. V dropped 6 bases and J dropped 4; count of bases not matched to a gene: 16. Germline V gives CDR1 SNHLY, CDR2 FYNNEI. The CDR3 coding sequence is TGTGCCAGCAGAGGATTGATGGGCGGGCTAGCGGGGGGAGAGACCCAGTACTTC. Protein: CASRGLMGGLAGGETQYF.

The chain joins TRBV30 to TRBJ1-2, with 9 bases that match TRBD1. The trim removed 2 bases at V and 6 bases at J, leaving 4 bases unmatched. CDR1 GTSNPN and CDR2 SVGIG come from the germline V gene (reference sequence). The CDR3 covers 13 residues. This CDR3 is CAWSTWTGDGYTF. The CDR3 bases are TGTGCCTGGAGTACGTGGACAGGGGATGGCTACACCTTC.

A note on this clone: Relative to the germline gene, one junction end is altered; a read error may explain this. Other DNA sequences within the sample encode an identical CDR3. The chain couples TRBV14 to TRBJ1-6; no clear D gene. This CDR3 is 16 amino acids long. Germline V CDR1 and CDR2: SGHDN, FVKESK. The CDR3 region is CASSRGLVSDNSPLHF. Written as DNA, the CDR3 is TGTGCCAGCAGCCGCGGCCTGGTGTCCGATAATTCCCCCCTCCACTTT.

Here the CDR3 DNA reads TGTGCCAGCAGTTCGTCCGGGACAGGGGTCTACGAGCAGTACTTC. Protein: CASSSSGTGVYEQYF. This chain connects TRBV27 to TRBJ2-7; 10 nucleotides line up with TRBD1. Per germline, CDR1 MNHEY and CDR2 SMNVEV (reference sequence). The CDR3 has 15 amino acids. Trimming took 4 bases from V and 3 from J; bases not matched to a gene: 6.